Listed below are T cell receptor beta chains from one sample, sequenced in a study of cytomegalovirus exposure and HLA in healthy donors. Libraries were prepared by immunoSEQ multiplex PCR; TCRdb keeps only in-frame clonotypes and omits some of them. The repertoire holds 100,000 or so clones, with 69% as singletons. Sequencing was done on a sample of PBMCs. The receptors shown here come from a man aged 25 to 40 in good health and CMV-seronegative. CDR3s include the opening cysteine and the closing phenylalanine or tryptophan. D genes are given only for firm matches. Size values are once, few and many counts, or a class for expanded clones, and some rows have none.

>TRBV6-6|TRBJ2-5|NA|NA
CASSYSPPYEQYF
TGTGCCAGCAGTTACTCCCCCCCATATGAGCAGTACTTC
>TRBV10-3|TRBJ1-3|NA|NA
CAISDGTLSGNTIYF
TGTGCCATCAGTGATGGCACCCTCTCTGGAAACACCATATATTTT
>TRBV30|TRBJ1-5|NA|NA
CAWSRGQNQPQHF
TGTGCCTGGAGTAGAGGCCAGAATCAGCCCCAGCATTTT
>TRBV2|TRBJ1-5|NA|NA
CASSDLRDGDQPQHF
TGTGCCAGCAGTGATCTCCGGGATGGGGATCAGCCCCAGCATTTT
>TRBV11-2|TRBJ1-1|NA|TRBD1
CASSRGQGHMNTEAFF
TGTGCCAGCAGCAGAGGACAGGGGCACATGAACACTGAAGCTTTCTTT
>TRBV4-2|TRBJ1-1|NA|NA
CASSQEARGAFF
TGTGCCAGCAGCCAAGAGGCCCGAGGGGCTTTCTTT
>TRBV27|TRBJ2-3|few|TRBD2
CASRLAHVGSGPDTQYF
TGTGCCAGCAGACTAGCCCATGTTGGTAGCGGGCCAGATACGCAGTATTTT
>TRBV18|TRBJ1-2|NA|TRBD1
CASSSRTGDYGYTF
TGTGCCAGCTCATCCCGGACAGGAGACTATGGCTACACCTTC
>TRBV25-1|TRBJ1-1|NA|NA
CASSDVGAGNTEAFF
TGTGCCAGCAGTGACGTAGGGGCAGGAAACACTGAAGCTTTCTTT
>TRBV4-2|TRBJ2-7|once|NA
CASSQDEGTYEQYF
TGTGCCAGCAGCCAAGATGAGGGCACCTACGAGCAGTACTTC
>TRBV19|TRBJ2-1|NA|TRBD1
CASWDRYYNEQFF
TGTGCCAGTTGGGACAGGTACTACAATGAGCAGTTCTTC
>TRBV15|TRBJ1-5|NA|NA
CATSRGQYSNQPQHF
TGTGCCACCAGCAGAGGACAATATAGCAATCAGCCCCAGCATTTT
>TRBV27|TRBJ2-1|NA|TRBD2
CASSTLAGGSYNEQFF
TGTGCCAGCAGTACTCTAGCGGGAGGCTCCTACAATGAGCAGTTCTTC
>TRBV28|TRBJ2-1|NA|NA
CASSLVRATYNEQFF
TGTGCCAGCAGTTTAGTCAGGGCGACCTACAATGAGCAGTTCTTC
>TRBV19|TRBJ2-2|once|NA
CASSTQNTGELFF
TGTGCCAGTAGTACCCAGAACACCGGGGAGCTGTTTTTT
>TRBV19|TRBJ1-5|NA|NA
CASSIGTYSNQPQHF
TGTGCCAGTAGTATAGGGACATATAGCAATCAGCCCCAGCATTTT
>TRBV9|TRBJ2-1|NA|NA
CASSVVGGPGGEQFF
TGTGCCAGCAGCGTAGTAGGGGGACCTGGGGGTGAGCAGTTCTTC
>TRBV10-3|TRBJ2-7|NA|TRBD1
CAISRGGQGYEQYF
TGTGCCATCAGCCGAGGGGGACAGGGCTACGAGCAGTACTTC
>TRBV29-1|TRBJ2-2|NA|NA
CSVEGGNTGELFF
TGCAGCGTTGAGGGGGGGAACACCGGGGAGCTGTTTTTT
>TRBV5-6|TRBJ1-6|few|NA
CASSLRGTNSPLHF
TGTGCCAGCAGTTTGAGGGGCACCAATTCACCCCTCCACTTT
>TRBV5-5|TRBJ2-7|NA|TRBD1
CASSWWGDRGSYEQYF
TGTGCCAGCAGTTGGTGGGGGGACAGGGGATCGTACGAGCAGTACTTC
>TRBV2|TRBJ1-2|NA|TRBD1
CASSGQGKAGGYTF
TGTGCCAGCAGCGGACAGGGTAAAGCGGGGGGCTACACCTTC